This TCR beta chain was identified during a study of T cell responses to AZD1222 COVID-19 vaccine (dated by TCRdb to about 2021). Background on the whole study: A total of 230 to 250 trial participants underwent TCR sequencing, of whom approximately 200 had received two doses of AZD1222 and approximately 26 had received two doses of the MenACWY control vaccine. Trial participants were enrolled into age subgroups of 18-55, 56-69 and 70-plus years, which contained about 150, 28 and 57 TCR-sequenced participants, respectively. On the study overall, not on this receptor specifically: After two AZD1222 doses, both the breadth and the depth of spike-specific TCRs were significantly higher than at day 0 and than in MenACWY recipients. Reportedly, almost half of the unique spike-specific TCRs recognized epitopes lying outside the regions that are mutated in the B.1.351 and B.1.1.7 variants. No day 14 peak-response samples were available, so repertoires were characterized only after the peak T cell response. Conclusions about previously exposed vaccinees are limited, since just a handful of AZD1222 recipients were seropositive for SARS-CoV-2 at baseline. Most participants were white British and females outnumbered males, and the authors suggested that clonal diversity may have been underestimated. CD4 TCRs associated with the vaccine covered the entire spike protein, and the dominant responses were in regions 160-218 and 743-854. The 56-69-year group was small, and its depth increase did not reach significance, likely because of low power.

Concerning this clone itself: Its antigen is currently not known. No clone much larger than this one lies a single base away; base qualities are absent.

The time point label here, explained by the study, means: about 28 days (+/-7) after the second vaccine dose. AZD1222 recipients given second doses at about 4 weeks or at about 12 weeks were pooled, since spike-specific TCR depth and breadth were not found to differ between the two schedules. Samples from vaccinated people were obtained from the UK trials COV001 and COV002, which included a single-blind randomized controlled phase 2/3 trial of AZD1222 (ChAdOx1 nCoV-19) in healthy adults. For TCRbeta chain sequencing, PBMC samples were collected from trial participants at day 0 and at day 28 after the second dose. Trimming at the junction amounts to 3 bases on V and 14 bases on J, and the germline ends lie 25 bases apart. There are 14 amino acids in the CDR3, from cysteine to phenylalanine inclusive. CDR3 DNA is the only sequence kept; it has 42 bases, read in frame from the first base. The germline V gene (reference sequence) sets CDR1 to GTSNPN and CDR2 to SVGIG.

The CDR3 regions of human TCRbeta chains were analyzed by immunosequencing. The original methods were these. TCRs in the repertoires were matched against a reference library of SARS-CoV-2-specific TCRs that had been generated with the MIRA antigen-specificity platform. Breadth meant the fraction of unique TCRs that were SARS-CoV-2-associated, whereas depth meant the fraction of total T cells that were SARS-CoV-2-associated. Using the MIRA data, each spike-specific TCR was assigned both to the spike region to which the TCR was reactive and to a CD4 or CD8 class. Log10-transformed breadth and depth values were compared by one-way ANOVA with Sidak's multiple comparisons tests. TCRdb provides this immuneACCESS table in a form limited to in-frame rearrangements. Some clones are lacking; in checked studies, under half of them reflect an unresolved V gene, and why the rest are absent is not known. That table furnishes V, J and clone size, whereas the DNA furnished D and trimming. This sample gives some 130,000 clones in total; 90% to 95% of them show up just once. The top ten clonotypes cover approximately 6.8% of the sample.

Recombination linked TRBV30 to TRBJ1-1; no confident D gene assignment can be made. The source of this sequence is an adult who received the AZD1222 COVID-19 vaccine. The sample here was peripheral blood, taken 28 days after the second AZD1222 dose. The CDR3 region has the sequence CAWSGKTSLSKVFF. The DNA reads as follows: TGTGCCTGGAGCGGTAAAACCAGTCTAAGCAAGGTATTCTTT.